The present T cell receptor (beta chain) was sequenced within a study of blood T cell repertoires in COVID-19. Study summary: Italy, Spain and the United States were the sources of the convalescent and acute COVID-19 samples. PBMCs, B-cell-depleted T cells, or T cells were the source of the cDNA or gDNA that made up the material.

In this sample, this clone turned up once. Germline assignment: CDR1 SGHTA and CDR2 FQGNSA. The CDR3 is made up of 16 amino acids. The ends lost 3 bases at V and 4 bases at J; junction bases unmatched: 8. Study processing details: Amplification with reference gene primers provided the estimates of nucleated cell counts. The data were produced by immunoSEQ multiplex PCR, yet TCRdb's version contains in-frame clones alone and is incomplete. V, J and clone size reflect that table, while D and trimming were determined from the DNA. The sample consists of about 75,000 clones, around nine tenths of them appearing once.

The chain employs TRBV7-2 and TRBJ2-2; 7 bases match TRBD2. This clonotype originated in a human donor in a cohort sampled during active COVID-19. The source material was peripheral blood. The CDR3 loop reads CASSFGGTTITGELFF. The DNA for the CDR3 is TGTGCCAGCAGCTTTGGCGGGACTACCATCACCGGGGAGCTGTTTTTT.